This T cell receptor beta chain appears in the sequencing data of a study of shared clonotypes between healthy human individuals (dated by TCRdb to the early 2020s). Broadly, across the study: Two women and a few men aged 18 to 49 years were included in the cohort. For each donor, CD4 naive and CD4 memory were each given three plates, CD8 naive was given two plates, and CD8 memory was given one plate. To estimate repertoire size and how much clonotype sharing occurs between individuals, the study deeply sequenced the blood TCR repertoires of several healthy adults. To increase sequencing depth and limit assay-specific biases, different laboratories used diverse techniques to prepare libraries and sequence TCR repertoires. Each donor's leukapheresis produced roughly between roughly 0.9 and 8.9 billion PBMCs.

At the junction V is shortened by 1 base and J by 4 bases; bases outside the gene matches: 4. The CDR3 holds 14 amino acids from the cysteine to the phenylalanine. Only the CDR3 DNA stays, 42 bases, in frame from base 1. The CDR1 and CDR2 encoded by the germline V gene are MGHRA and YSYEKL. CD8 naive samples were obtained by positive selection for CCR7 among CD45RO-negative cells, yielding a CD45RA+CCR7+ population from which TemRA cells were excluded. Healthy HIV-negative adults with no recently reported acute infections or vaccinations were included as donors. Only Caucasian adults living in Nashville, Tennessee, USA were represented among the donors. After blood collection by leukapheresis, PBMCs were isolated using Ficoll-Histopaque density gradient centrifugation and then cryopreserved in the vapor phase of liquid nitrogen. Analytical flow cytometry was used to check the purity and quantity of every magnetically sorted T cell population. Genomic DNA was isolated from each sorted fraction and quantified by UV absorbance on a Nanodrop 2000c.

The full study reports these points: Rarefaction of sorted-subset datasets indicated incomplete sequencing despite the large sequencing depth. Naive subsets generally had larger estimated clonotype richness than memory subsets. Pairwise subsampling indicated that sequencing depth was expected to affect the degree of clonotype sharing among donors. Sampling was restricted to blood, and TCR repertoires in tissue are likely to differ from TCR repertoires in blood. About 4.5% of naive CD4, around 3.5% of naive CD8, about 2.5% of memory CD4, and about 0.4% of memory CD8 clonotypes were shared across several donors. The small number of donors limited the genetic and exposure-history diversity represented. Compared with non-shared clonotypes, the clonotypes found in all four sorted-subset donors had higher generation probabilities.

Worth noting for this clone: Its antigen remains undetermined. No much larger clone is present one base from it, and per-base qualities are unavailable. Other DNA sequences in the sample encode the same CDR3.

Using the deep immunoSEQ assay, TCR CDR3 regions were amplified from genomic DNA by multiplex PCR. For each cell subset, the extracted genomic DNA was distributed evenly across all wells of several immunoSEQ 96-well plates, and each plate served as one replicate. Each replicate PCR for sorted subsets received 150 to 250 ng genomic DNA, equal to about 29,000 T cell genomes. Purified libraries were measured with a Qubit 3.0 fluorometer, size-checked on a Bioanalyzer 2100, and measured again with the KAPA Library Quantification kit. Every immunoSEQ 96-well plate was sequenced on a separate single-read 150-cycle Illumina NextSeq 550 flow cell. The authors processed their data as follows. Because the immunoSEQ output held only junctional sequences and lacked quality scores, the filtering could not match the filtering applied to full-length reads. To assign V/J genes and CDR3, sequences were annotated against IMGT germline references using PyIR, a Python wrapper for IgBLAST v1.9. Reads with weak V/J assignments (E-value above 1e-6), missing CDR3, stop codons, out-of-frame junctions, or ambiguous translated residues were removed. V3J clonotypes were defined as sequences sharing the same inferred V gene, J gene, and CDR3 amino acid sequence. Percentage overlap between repertoires was computed as shared unique clonotypes divided by the size of the smaller repertoire. Three approaches were used to assess repertoire richness: RTK rarefaction, the Chao1 estimator, and Recon v2.1 estimates of unobserved clonotypes. Generation probabilities were computed with OLGA for all TCRbeta clonotypes obtained by the gDNA method from several donors. Held by TCRdb, this immuneACCESS table contains in-frame sequences only and omits some clones. Under half of the omission traces to an unresolved V gene where checked; the cause of the rest is unknown. The DNA gave D and trimming, while V, J and clone size come from that table. This sample has around 1,900,000 clones in its table, and roughly 95% of those were observed once. The biggest ten clones account for around 1.7% of the sample.

The chain is made from TRBV4-1 and TRBJ2-7; 7 of the junction bases match TRBD1. Sequenced: naive CD8+ T cells from PBMCs. The cell subset or site label for this specimen denotes: CD45RA+CCR7+. The TCR originated in a young man in good health. Some clones in this sample may be carry-over from other donors' samples. The sequenced DNA is TGCGCCAGCAGCCAAGCAAGGGGGCGGTACGAGCAGTACTTC. This sequence encodes CASSQARGRYEQYF.